This TCR beta chain emerged from a study of glioma-infiltrating T cells after dendritic cell vaccination. Study background: Patients had newly diagnosed or recurrent glioblastoma and received dendritic cell vaccines.

PBMC were collected before vaccination, two weeks after the third vaccination, and at progression. Input was around 2 ug genomic DNA, or all available if less. The PCR used 60 V beta and 13 J beta primers. Using immunoSEQ multiplex PCR, the repertoire was profiled, and TCRdb retains in-frame clones only, with some absent. The sample carries some 73,000 clones, more than 65% recorded once. This TCR came from a human donor with glioblastoma. The starting material was blood, obtained before dendritic cell vaccination.

DNA of the CDR3: TGTGCCAGTAGTAGAGCTGCCGGGTCCTCGAATTCACCCCTCCACTTT. Amino acids: CASSRAAGSSNSPLHF. V gene TRBV19 combines with J gene TRBJ1-6; D remains ambiguous. The V end was cut by 4 bases, the J end by 7 bases, with 17 bases between. CDR3 size: 16 residues. Germline V CDR1 and CDR2: LNHDA, SQIVND (reference sequence).